This is a list of T cell receptor beta chains from one sample in a study of early T cells in non-severe SARS-CoV-2 infection. TCRdb itself ran the 5' RACE reads through MiXCR, one entry per CDR3 protein. The sample consists of approximately 110,000 distinct CDR3 sequences, about 16% of them appearing once. The sample comprised whole blood. The receptor source for this set is an adult who was a healthcare worker with PCR-confirmed SARS-CoV-2 infection or an uninfected control (not recorded which). Each CDR3 is given with its conserved first and last residue. The order of the fields is D gene, V gene, clone size, CDR3 length, J gene, CDR3 protein, CDR3 DNA. The D gene is left open where the match is weak. The size field is filled for only some rows; it gives once, few, many or a size class.

D gene: NA
V gene: TRBV20-1
clone size: many
CDR3 length: 16
J gene: TRBJ1-5
CDR3 protein: CSARNRQGGNNQPQHF
CDR3 DNA: TGCAGTGCCCGGAACCGGCAGGGCGGTAACAATCAGCCCCAGCATTTT

D gene: TRBD1
V gene: TRBV10-2
clone size: many
CDR3 length: 16
J gene: TRBJ1-3
CDR3 protein: CASSDRQGVGGNTIYF
CDR3 DNA: TGCGCCAGCAGTGATCGACAGGGGGTAGGAGGAAACACCATATATTTT

D gene: NA
V gene: TRBV4-2
clone size: NA
CDR3 length: 13
J gene: TRBJ1-2
CDR3 protein: CASSSEANYGYTF
CDR3 DNA: TGTGCCAGCAGCTCCGAGGCCAACTATGGCTACACCTTC

D gene: NA
V gene: TRBV20-1
clone size: NA
CDR3 length: 15
J gene: TRBJ1-4
CDR3 protein: CSARDQAGSNEKLFF
CDR3 DNA: TGCAGTGCTAGAGATCAGGCAGGCTCTAATGAAAAACTGTTTTTT

D gene: NA
V gene: TRBV18
clone size: NA
CDR3 length: 13
J gene: TRBJ1-5
CDR3 protein: CASSPWGNQPQHF
CDR3 DNA: TGTGCCAGCTCACCTTGGGGGAATCAGCCCCAGCATTTT

D gene: TRBD2
V gene: TRBV4-1
clone size: few
CDR3 length: 18
J gene: TRBJ2-7
CDR3 protein: CASSRGLAGGTGSYEQYF
CDR3 DNA: TGCGCCAGCAGCCGGGGACTAGCGGGGGGAACAGGGTCCTACGAGCAGTACTTC

D gene: NA
V gene: TRBV4-1
clone size: few
CDR3 length: 15
J gene: TRBJ2-3
CDR3 protein: CASSQDGQGTDTQYF
CDR3 DNA: TGCGCCAGCAGCCAAGACGGGCAGGGGACAGATACGCAGTATTTT

D gene: TRBD1
V gene: TRBV6-1
clone size: many
CDR3 length: 16
J gene: TRBJ2-6
CDR3 protein: CASTPPGQGGANVLTF
CDR3 DNA: TGTGCCAGCACCCCCCCGGGACAGGGCGGGGCCAACGTCCTGACTTTC

D gene: NA
V gene: TRBV29-1
clone size: few
CDR3 length: 13
J gene: TRBJ1-5
CDR3 protein: CSAHWDSNQPQHF
CDR3 DNA: TGCAGCGCCCATTGGGATAGTAATCAGCCCCAGCATTTT

D gene: NA
V gene: TRBV20-1
clone size: few
CDR3 length: 11
J gene: TRBJ2-7
CDR3 protein: CSARTGYEQYF
CDR3 DNA: TGCAGTGCCAGGACCGGCTACGAGCAGTACTTC

D gene: NA
V gene: TRBV20-1
clone size: NA
CDR3 length: 14
J gene: TRBJ2-3
CDR3 protein: CSVGGDPSTDTQYF
CDR3 DNA: TGCAGTGTTGGCGGAGACCCTAGCACAGATACGCAGTATTTT

D gene: NA
V gene: TRBV5-1
clone size: few
CDR3 length: 14
J gene: TRBJ1-6
CDR3 protein: CASSLDAYNSPLHF
CDR3 DNA: TGCGCCAGCAGCTTGGACGCCTATAATTCACCCCTCCACTTT

D gene: NA
V gene: TRBV12-3/TRBV12-4
clone size: once
CDR3 length: 14
J gene: TRBJ1-3
CDR3 protein: CASFGFISGNTIYF
CDR3 DNA: TGTGCCAGCTTCGGCTTTATCTCTGGAAACACCATATATTTT

D gene: NA
V gene: TRBV27
clone size: few
CDR3 length: 17
J gene: TRBJ2-1
CDR3 protein: CASSPNYWEGLYNEQFF
CDR3 DNA: TGTGCCAGCAGTCCAAATTATTGGGAAGGACTGTACAATGAGCAGTTCTTC

D gene: NA
V gene: TRBV7-9
clone size: few
CDR3 length: 15
J gene: TRBJ1-5
CDR3 protein: CASSLGVEGNQPQHF
CDR3 DNA: TGTGCCAGCAGCCTAGGGGTAGAGGGCAATCAGCCCCAGCATTTT

D gene: NA
V gene: TRBV5-1
clone size: few
CDR3 length: 14
J gene: TRBJ2-5
CDR3 protein: CASSFWSSQETQYF
CDR3 DNA: TGCGCCAGCAGCTTCTGGAGCTCCCAAGAGACCCAGTACTTC

D gene: NA
V gene: TRBV29-1
clone size: NA
CDR3 length: 11
J gene: TRBJ1-2
CDR3 protein: CSAFDLYGYTF
CDR3 DNA: TGCAGCGCCTTCGACCTATATGGCTACACCTTC

D gene: NA
V gene: TRBV28
clone size: few
CDR3 length: 16
J gene: TRBJ2-1
CDR3 protein: CASSSSGAPGYNEQFF
CDR3 DNA: TGTGCCAGCAGTTCGAGTGGGGCCCCGGGATACAATGAGCAGTTCTTC

D gene: NA
V gene: TRBV4-1
clone size: NA
CDR3 length: 15
J gene: TRBJ2-3
CDR3 protein: CASSQGGAPTDTQYF
CDR3 DNA: TGCGCCAGCAGCCAAGGAGGGGCCCCCACAGATACGCAGTATTTT

D gene: NA
V gene: TRBV12-3/TRBV12-4
clone size: NA
CDR3 length: 14
J gene: TRBJ2-5
CDR3 protein: CASSHRGYQETQYF
CDR3 DNA: TGTGCCAGCAGTCACCGTGGGTATCAAGAGACCCAGTACTTC

D gene: TRBD1
V gene: TRBV7-9
clone size: NA
CDR3 length: 15
J gene: TRBJ2-7
CDR3 protein: CASSLKGTGRVEQYF
CDR3 DNA: TGTGCCAGCAGCTTAAAAGGGACAGGGCGTGTTGAGCAGTACTTC

D gene: TRBD1
V gene: TRBV12-3/TRBV12-4
clone size: NA
CDR3 length: 20
J gene: TRBJ1-4
CDR3 protein: CASRFRQGGTLLSVNEKLFF
CDR3 DNA: TGTGCCAGCAGGTTCAGACAGGGTGGTACCTTGCTCTCCGTAAATGAAAAACTGTTTTTT

D gene: NA
V gene: TRBV20-1
clone size: few
CDR3 length: 13
J gene: TRBJ1-2
CDR3 protein: CSAPIPANYGYTF
CDR3 DNA: TGCAGTGCTCCCATCCCCGCTAACTATGGCTACACCTTC

D gene: TRBD1
V gene: TRBV11-2
clone size: once
CDR3 length: 14
J gene: TRBJ1-1
CDR3 protein: CASSSGQGHHEAFF
CDR3 DNA: TGTGCCAGCAGCTCAGGACAGGGCCACCATGAAGCTTTCTTT

D gene: NA
V gene: TRBV28
clone size: NA
CDR3 length: 13
J gene: TRBJ2-5
CDR3 protein: CASRYNREETQYF
CDR3 DNA: TGTGCCAGCAGGTATAACAGGGAAGAGACCCAGTACTTC

D gene: TRBD1
V gene: TRBV7-6
clone size: many
CDR3 length: 16
J gene: TRBJ2-6
CDR3 protein: CASRSLDRAGANVLTF
CDR3 DNA: TGTGCCAGCAGGTCACTCGACAGGGCTGGGGCCAACGTCCTGACTTTC

D gene: NA
V gene: TRBV2
clone size: many
CDR3 length: 11
J gene: TRBJ2-3
CDR3 protein: CASSESPSEYF
CDR3 DNA: TGTGCCAGCAGTGAAAGCCCGTCGGAGTATTTT

D gene: TRBD1
V gene: TRBV11-2
clone size: many
CDR3 length: 17
J gene: TRBJ2-2
CDR3 protein: CASSFHPGQPRNGELFF
CDR3 DNA: TGTGCCAGCAGTTTCCATCCGGGACAGCCTCGCAACGGGGAGCTGTTTTTT

D gene: NA
V gene: TRBV18
clone size: NA
CDR3 length: 11
J gene: TRBJ2-2
CDR3 protein: CASSANGELFF
CDR3 DNA: TGTGCCAGCTCCGCGAACGGGGAGCTGTTTTTT

D gene: TRBD1
V gene: TRBV20-1
clone size: few
CDR3 length: 14
J gene: TRBJ1-1
CDR3 protein: CSASRQTGKTEAFF
CDR3 DNA: TGCAGTGCTAGTAGACAGACAGGGAAGACTGAAGCTTTCTTT

D gene: NA
V gene: TRBV3-1
clone size: NA
CDR3 length: 16
J gene: TRBJ2-6
CDR3 protein: CASSQAAGVGANVLTF
CDR3 DNA: TGTGCCAGCAGCCAAGCCGCTGGAGTTGGGGCCAACGTCCTGACTTTC

D gene: NA
V gene: TRBV5-1
clone size: NA
CDR3 length: 13
J gene: TRBJ1-2
CDR3 protein: CASSQGVNYGYTF
CDR3 DNA: TGCGCCAGCAGCCAGGGAGTTAACTATGGCTACACCTTC

D gene: NA
V gene: TRBV7-2
clone size: NA
CDR3 length: 17
J gene: TRBJ1-3
CDR3 protein: CASSLALGGSSGNTIYF
CDR3 DNA: TGTGCCAGCAGCTTAGCGCTGGGAGGAAGCTCTGGAAACACCATATATTTT

D gene: NA
V gene: TRBV10-3
clone size: NA
CDR3 length: 12
J gene: TRBJ1-1
CDR3 protein: CAISGGRTEAFF
CDR3 DNA: TGTGCCATCAGTGGCGGCCGCACTGAAGCTTTCTTT

D gene: NA
V gene: TRBV9
clone size: NA
CDR3 length: 15
J gene: TRBJ1-1
CDR3 protein: CASSPGTWGNTEAFF
CDR3 DNA: TGTGCCAGCAGCCCAGGTACGTGGGGTAACACTGAAGCTTTCTTT

D gene: NA
V gene: TRBV2
clone size: NA
CDR3 length: 11
J gene: TRBJ2-7
CDR3 protein: CASGDSYEQYF
CDR3 DNA: TGTGCCAGCGGGGACTCCTACGAGCAGTACTTC

D gene: NA
V gene: TRBV20-1
clone size: NA
CDR3 length: 12
J gene: TRBJ2-7
CDR3 protein: CSATTPAYEQYF
CDR3 DNA: TGCAGTGCCACCACGCCGGCCTACGAGCAGTACTTC

D gene: NA
V gene: TRBV2
clone size: NA
CDR3 length: 10
J gene: TRBJ1-6
CDR3 protein: CASREQVLHF
CDR3 DNA: TGTGCCAGCAGGGAACAAGTCCTCCACTTT

D gene: NA
V gene: TRBV14
clone size: few
CDR3 length: 15
J gene: TRBJ2-7
CDR3 protein: CASSQELARSYEQYF
CDR3 DNA: TGTGCCAGCAGCCAAGAGCTAGCCCGGTCCTACGAGCAGTACTTC

D gene: TRBD1
V gene: TRBV9
clone size: NA
CDR3 length: 14
J gene: TRBJ1-1
CDR3 protein: CASSTWDSYTEAFF
CDR3 DNA: TGTGCCAGCAGCACATGGGACAGCTACACTGAAGCTTTCTTT

D gene: TRBD1
V gene: TRBV29-1
clone size: few
CDR3 length: 15
J gene: TRBJ1-2
CDR3 protein: CSVEDQRGRYYGYTF
CDR3 DNA: TGCAGCGTTGAAGATCAAAGGGGGCGCTACTATGGCTACACCTTC

D gene: NA
V gene: TRBV10-3
clone size: NA
CDR3 length: 13
J gene: TRBJ1-2
CDR3 protein: CAISSDRNYGYTF
CDR3 DNA: TGTGCCATCAGCTCAGACAGAAACTATGGCTACACCTTC

D gene: NA
V gene: TRBV6-1
clone size: many
CDR3 length: 16
J gene: TRBJ1-2
CDR3 protein: CASSEASGPFGYGYTF
CDR3 DNA: TGTGCCAGCAGTGAAGCATCGGGGCCCTTTGGCTATGGCTACACCTTC

D gene: NA
V gene: TRBV6-4
clone size: few
CDR3 length: 14
J gene: TRBJ1-3
CDR3 protein: CASTRVGCRNTIYF
CDR3 DNA: TGTGCCAGCACCAGGGTTGGATGCCGAAACACCATATATTTT

D gene: NA
V gene: TRBV7-2
clone size: NA
CDR3 length: 17
J gene: TRBJ1-6
CDR3 protein: CASSLGETRTRNSPLHF
CDR3 DNA: TGTGCCAGCAGCTTAGGGGAGACGAGGACGAGGAATTCACCCCTCCACTTT

D gene: TRBD2
V gene: TRBV3-1
clone size: NA
CDR3 length: 16
J gene: TRBJ2-1
CDR3 protein: CASSRTSGGDNNEQFF
CDR3 DNA: TGTGCCAGCAGCCGGACTAGCGGAGGGGACAACAATGAGCAGTTCTTC

D gene: TRBD1
V gene: TRBV6-2/TRBV6-3
clone size: many
CDR3 length: 14
J gene: TRBJ1-1
CDR3 protein: CASTLGTDRAEAFF
CDR3 DNA: TGTGCCAGCACCCTAGGGACAGACCGCGCTGAAGCTTTCTTT

D gene: NA
V gene: TRBV11-2
clone size: many
CDR3 length: 14
J gene: TRBJ2-7
CDR3 protein: CASSLAGAYYEQYF
CDR3 DNA: TGTGCCAGCAGCTTAGCGGGGGCCTACTACGAGCAGTACTTC

D gene: NA
V gene: TRBV20-1
clone size: NA
CDR3 length: 13
J gene: TRBJ1-2
CDR3 protein: CSAYGQSGYGYTF
CDR3 DNA: TGCAGTGCTTACGGACAGTCTGGCTATGGCTACACCTTC

D gene: TRBD2
V gene: TRBV7-9
clone size: NA
CDR3 length: 16
J gene: TRBJ2-1
CDR3 protein: CASSLAGGTVLNEQFF
CDR3 DNA: TGTGCCAGCAGCTTGGCGGGGGGTACCGTCCTAAATGAGCAGTTCTTC

D gene: NA
V gene: TRBV12-3/TRBV12-4
clone size: NA
CDR3 length: 11
J gene: TRBJ1-5
CDR3 protein: CASSLGGTQHF
CDR3 DNA: TGTGCCAGCAGTTTAGGCGGAACCCAGCATTTT

D gene: TRBD2
V gene: TRBV29-1
clone size: NA
CDR3 length: 14
J gene: TRBJ2-2
CDR3 protein: CSVVPAGRTGELFF
CDR3 DNA: TGCAGCGTTGTTCCAGCGGGGAGGACCGGGGAGCTGTTTTTT

D gene: TRBD1
V gene: TRBV11-2
clone size: NA
CDR3 length: 21
J gene: TRBJ1-1
CDR3 protein: CASSSQLGQGAYWGIDTEAFF
CDR3 DNA: TGTGCCAGCAGCTCACAGTTGGGACAGGGAGCGTATTGGGGGATTGACACTGAAGCTTTCTTT

D gene: NA
V gene: TRBV1
clone size: NA
CDR3 length: 14
J gene: TRBJ2-7
CDR3 protein: CTSSQDQRSYEQYF
CDR3 DNA: TGCACCAGCAGCCAAGATCAGAGATCCTACGAGCAGTACTTC